These 19 T cell receptor beta chains originate from one sample sequenced in a study of Ad26.COV2.S vaccination and SARS-CoV-2 variants. Sequenced by immunoSEQ multiplex PCR; TCRdb stores in-frame clones only, minus some. The sample holds 350,000 to 450,000 clones, approximately 84% seen once. Treatment here: some 19 received Ad26.COV2.S at low or high dose, single or two shots; about 5 received placebo; per-sample allocation not given. Collection of samples fell on day 63 after the first vaccine or placebo injection. Sample: peripheral blood, taken in a trial of Ad26.COV2.S vaccine versus placebo. The receptors were gathered from a person aged 18-60 years who received the Ad26.COV2.S COVID-19 vaccine or a placebo.

V is TRBV6-2 or TRBV6-3 and J is TRBJ2-3, with 8 bases matching TRBD2. The CDR3 loop spans 16 amino acids. V lost 2 bases to trimming and J lost 3 bases; unmatched junction nucleotides: 7. Germline CDR1 reads MNHEY; CDR2 reads SVGEGT. The CDR3 DNA is TGTGCCAGCAGTTACCTACGCAGCGGGGGTACAGATACGCAGTATTTT. This translates into CASSYLRSGGTDTQYF.

The gene calls are TRBV5-1 and TRBJ2-1; 7 nucleotides agree with TRBD2. The V and J ends lost 4 bases and 2 bases, in that order; junction bases with no gene match: 9. Germline-derived CDR1 and CDR2 are SGHRS and YFSETQ. The CDR3 sequence is 16 residues long. The CDR3 DNA reads TGCGCCAGCAGCCCAGTCGGGCGGGAGACCTACAATGAGCAGTTCTTC. It encodes CASSPVGRETYNEQFF.

The chain uses TRBV4-1 and TRBJ2-7; possible D gene TRBD2, 5 bases. CDR1 is MGHRA and CDR2 is YSYEKL in the germline V gene. The V gene lost 1 base and the J gene lost 0 bases, with 13 bases spanning the gap. The CDR3 is made up of 16 amino acids. For the CDR3, the DNA is TGCGCCAGCAGCCAAGCCTCGACGGGGAGCTCCTACGAGCAGTACTTC. Its translation: CASSQASTGSSYEQYF.

This chain uses TRBV19 with TRBJ2-3; 7 bases agree with TRBD1. V gave up 4 bases and J gave up 5 bases; unmatched junction bases: 6. The CDR3 sequence is 14 residues long. CDR1 LNHDA and CDR2 SQIVND come from the germline V gene (reference sequence). The CDR3 spells CASSKDRSRDTQYF. The CDR3 nucleotides read TGTGCCAGTAGTAAGGACAGGTCGAGAGATACGCAGTATTTT.

V is TRBV7-6 and J is TRBJ1-4; 7 bases fit TRBD1. Germline CDR1 SGHVS, CDR2 FNYEAQ. CDR3 length: 14 residues. J lost 7 bases, V lost 1 base, and 3 bases had no gene match. The CDR3 protein is CASSLGGGSEKLFF. As DNA, the CDR3 is TGTGCCAGCAGCTTAGGAGGGGGCAGTGAAAAACTGTTTTTT.

The chain recombines TRBV11-3 with TRBJ2-1, with D uncertain. Deletions cut 1 base from V and 6 bases from J, with 10 bases between. Germline V gene lookup returns CDR1 SGHNT and CDR2 YENEEA. The CDR3 totals 14 residues. DNA of the CDR3: TGTGCCAGCAGCTTAGGTCTAGGCGGCAATGAGCAGTTCTTC. Translation: CASSLGLGGNEQFF.

V is TRBV7-7 and J is TRBJ2-1, with a weak D call TRBD2 (5 bases). The CDR3 is made up of 14 amino acids. Germline values: CDR1 SSHAT, CDR2 FNYEAQ (reference sequence). CDR3 amino acids: CASSKASGGGEQFF. The CDR3 nucleotides read TGTGCTAGCTCCAAAGCCTCCGGAGGCGGTGAGCAGTTCTTC.

The rearrangement uses TRBV10-3 and TRBJ2-1, with 10 bases identical to TRBD2. This CDR3 spans 16 amino acids. J was trimmed by 4 bases and V by 4 bases; bases with no gene match: 7. Germline V gene lookup returns CDR1 ENHRY and CDR2 SYGVKD. This CDR3 is CAISGHTSGTYNEQFF. The DNA for the CDR3 is TGTGCCATCAGTGGACACACTAGCGGGACATACAATGAGCAGTTCTTC.

The chain combines TRBV12-3 or TRBV12-4 with TRBJ1-4, with a possible D match to TRBD1 (6 bases). V lost 3 bases and J 13 bases, leaving 12 bases between the germline ends. The CDR3 totals 12 residues. The CDR3 sequence: CASSLGGGGLFF. The CDR3 nucleotides read TGTGCCAGCAGTTTGGGGGGGGGCGGACTGTTTTTT.

The chain couples TRBV7-2 to TRBJ2-7; the D is unclear. Germline V lookup: CDR1 SGHTA, CDR2 FQGNSA. This CDR3 is built from 12 residues. V lost 5 bases to trimming and J lost 3 bases, with 8 bases between them. The CDR3 here is CASSRGRYEQYF. The CDR3 DNA sequence: TGTGCCAGCAGCCGCGGCCGCTACGAGCAGTACTTC.

The V gene is TRBV7-9, the J gene TRBJ2-7; no clear D gene. Germline-derived CDR1 and CDR2 are SEHNR and FQNEAQ (reference sequence). V lost 5 bases and J lost 0, with 8 bases in between. This CDR3 is built from 13 residues. CDR3 sequence (DNA): TGTGCCAGCAGCCCGACGGGCTCCTACGAGCAGTACTTC. Protein sequence: CASSPTGSYEQYF.

V gene TRBV29-1 combines with J gene TRBJ2-7, with TRBD1 matching over 10 bases. V shed 8 bases and J 0 bases; nucleotides not matched to a gene: 7. The germline V gene encodes CDR1 SQVTM and CDR2 ANQGSEA. This CDR3 is built from 14 residues. The CDR3 spells CSIPGDRGSYEQYF. Written as DNA, the CDR3 is TGCAGCATACCTGGGGACAGGGGCTCCTACGAGCAGTACTTC.

J is TRBJ2-5 and V is TRBV4-3; no reliable D call. V dropped 0 bases and J dropped 3 bases, with 11 bases sitting between them. This CDR3 comprises 15 residues. CDR1 is LGHNA, CDR2 YSLEER, per germline. The CDR3 DNA sequence: TGCGCCAGCAGCCAAGACAGTTTGCGGAAAGAGACCCAGTACTTC. This encodes CASSQDSLRKETQYF.

The chain has TRBV7-8 and TRBJ2-1; unclear D gene. CDR3 length: 13 amino acids. With 2 bases removed from V and 5 bases from J, the gap between germline ends came to 7 bases. The germline gives CDR1 SGHVS, CDR2 FQNEAQ. CDR3 DNA sequence: TGTGCCAGCAGCTTATTTCGCGACAATGAGCAGTTCTTC. Encoded protein: CASSLFRDNEQFF.

The chain employs TRBV6-2 or TRBV6-3 and TRBJ2-1; 9 bases line up with TRBD1. There are 16 residues in the CDR3. The J segment lost 7 bases and the V segment lost 1 base, leaving 8 bases of the junction unmatched. Germline V gene lookup returns CDR1 MNHEY and CDR2 SVGEGT. The CDR3 spells CASSYYGDRVINEQFF. In DNA form, the CDR3 reads TGTGCCAGCAGTTACTACGGGGACAGGGTGATAAATGAGCAGTTCTTC.

The rearrangement joins TRBV10-3 to TRBJ1-3; D is ambiguous. The CDR3 sequence is 14 residues long. V lost 2 bases to trimming and J lost 7 bases, with 12 bases between them. Per the germline V gene, CDR1 is ENHRY and CDR2 is SYGVKD. The CDR3 loop is CAISEGEVGNTIYF. In DNA, the CDR3 is TGTGCCATCAGTGAGGGCGAGGTGGGGAACACCATATATTTT.

V is TRBV27 and J is TRBJ2-7; D possibly matches TRBD1 or TRBD2 (5 bases each). Looked up from germline, CDR1 is MNHEY and CDR2 is SMNVEV (reference sequence). The CDR3 spans 12 residues. The ends were cut back, 3 bases at V and 7 bases at J, with 10 bases in the middle. In nucleotides, the CDR3 is TGTGCCAGCAGTTTGTGGGGCGGGGAGCAGTACTTC. This gives the protein CASSLWGGEQYF.

This chain links TRBV30 with TRBJ1-1; tentative D call: TRBD1 (6 bases). This CDR3 is built from 13 residues. V gave up 4 bases and J gave up 5 bases, with 14 bases separating them. CDR1 GTSNPN and CDR2 SVGIG come from the germline V gene (reference sequence). CDR3 DNA sequence: TGTGCCTGGAACAAGAGGGGGATGACTGAAGCTTTCTTT. It translates to CAWNKRGMTEAFF.

The rearrangement uses TRBV4-1 and TRBJ2-3; 8 bases agree with TRBD1. V lost 4 bases and J lost 0; bases outside the gene matches: 3. The CDR3 contains 15 residues. Germline V gene sequence: CDR1 MGHRA, CDR2 YSYEKL. The CDR3 DNA sequence: TGCGCCAGCAGCCTCCGGACAGGGAGCACAGATACGCAGTATTTT. Amino acids: CASSLRTGSTDTQYF.